A selection of T cell receptor beta chains follows, all from one sample in a study of regulatory T cells in long-lasting Graves disease. TCRdb re-called the multiplex PCR reads through MiXCR, storing one row per CDR3 protein. The sample consists of hundreds of thousands of distinct CDR3 sequences, less than 20% of them appearing once. These sequences were also reported in another study, on T cells in Graves' hyperthyroidism and ophthalmopathy.

This sample comprised peripheral blood mononuclear cells (PBMCs), obtained at new diagnosis, from a patient treated with antithyroid drugs. The receptors derive from a woman aged 25 to 39 with Graves disease. Both conserved end residues are part of each CDR3. Each record gives: J gene, clone size, D gene, V gene, CDR3 protein, CDR3 DNA. A D gene is named only where the DNA matches it firmly. Expanded clones get a size class; other rows say once, few or many, or leave the size out.

>TRBJ2-6|few|.|TRBV12-3/TRBV12-4
CASNREGANVLTF
TGTGCCAGCAACAGGGAGGGGGCCAACGTCCTGACTTTC
>TRBJ2-2|few|.|TRBV28
CASSLWGGGQSGELFF
TGTGCCAGCAGTTTATGGGGGGGGGGCCAGTCCGGGGAGCTGTTTTTT
>TRBJ2-3|.|.|TRBV11-2
CASSPDRLFTDTQYF
TGTGCCAGCAGCCCCGACAGACTATTCACAGATACGCAGTATTTT
>TRBJ2-7|.|.|TRBV6-2/TRBV6-3
CASSYLALGSYEQYF
TGTGCCAGCAGTTATCTAGCCCTCGGCTCCTACGAGCAGTACTTC
>TRBJ2-1|few|.|TRBV5-6
CASSFDFPSYNEQFF
TGTGCCAGCAGCTTTGACTTCCCCTCCTACAATGAGCAGTTCTTC
>TRBJ1-6|many|.|TRBV28
CANQGTSYNSPLHF
TGTGCCAACCAGGGGACCTCCTATAATTCACCCCTCCACTTT
>TRBJ1-2|few|TRBD1|TRBV28
CASSLDRESYTF
TGTGCCAGCAGCCTTGACAGGGAAAGCTACACCTTC
>TRBJ2-7|few|TRBD1|TRBV10-2
CASRELSTGAYEQYF
TGCGCCAGCAGAGAACTATCGACAGGGGCCTACGAGCAGTACTTC
>TRBJ2-3|.|.|TRBV7-2
CASSLDPPRRGTQYF
TGTGCCAGCAGCTTAGATCCCCCTAGGAGAGGTACGCAGTATTTT
>TRBJ2-3|few|TRBD1|TRBV5-5
CASSSVSKSGTGRDLDTQYF
TGTGCCAGCAGCTCGGTATCAAAAAGCGGGACAGGGAGGGATTTAGATACGCAGTATTTT
>TRBJ2-1|few|.|TRBV24-1
CATSEGSSSYNEQFF
TGTGCCACCAGTGAGGGATCGAGCTCCTACAATGAGCAGTTCTTC
>TRBJ2-5|few|.|TRBV18
CASSPDVVETQYF
TGTGCCAGCTCACCGGACGTCGTGGAGACCCAGTACTTC
>TRBJ2-2|few|TRBD1|TRBV9
CASSTLDRGGTGELFF
TGTGCCAGCAGCACACTCGACAGGGGAGGCACCGGGGAGCTGTTTTTT
>TRBJ1-1|few|.|TRBV18
CASSPIGTHREAFF
TGTGCCAGCTCACCAATTGGGACCCATCGAGAAGCTTTCTTT
>TRBJ2-1|few|.|TRBV5-1
CASSLEGPESSLSPLYNEQFF
TGCGCCAGCAGCTTGGAAGGTCCTGAGAGTAGCCTTAGCCCTCTCTACAATGAGCAGTTCTTC
>TRBJ2-5|many|.|TRBV28
CASSLRETQYF
TGTGCCAGCAGCTTGAGAGAGACCCAGTACTTC
>TRBJ2-1|.|.|TRBV4-1
CASSRLLSIRYSNEQFF
TGCGCCAGCAGCCGCCTCCTTAGCATTAGGTACAGCAATGAGCAGTTCTTC
>TRBJ2-2|many|TRBD1|TRBV7-2
CASSSGQAWAGELFF
TGTGCCAGCAGCTCGGGACAGGCTTGGGCCGGGGAGCTGTTTTTT
>TRBJ2-1|few|.|TRBV19
CASSGQGPQEQFF
TGTGCCAGTAGTGGCCAGGGACCACAAGAGCAGTTCTTC
>TRBJ2-3|many|.|TRBV28
CASSDPPHPTQYF
TGTGCCAGCAGCGACCCTCCCCACCCTACGCAGTATTTT
>TRBJ2-7|few|.|TRBV18
CASSLDVSYEQYF
TGTGCCAGCTCACTGGACGTATCCTACGAGCAGTACTTC
>TRBJ2-5|many|.|TRBV28
CASSVSRGSQETQYF
TGTGCCAGCAGCGTAAGCAGGGGAAGCCAAGAGACCCAGTACTTC
>TRBJ1-1|few|.|TRBV5-1
CASSLAVGRYTEAFF
TGCGCCAGCAGCTTGGCAGTTGGCCGATACACTGAAGCTTTCTTT
>TRBJ2-1|few|TRBD2|TRBV2
CASSPSGSNEQFF
TGTGCCAGCAGTCCTAGCGGGAGTAATGAGCAGTTCTTC
>TRBJ1-1|few|.|TRBV29-1
CSVEVGYTEAFF
TGCAGCGTTGAAGTCGGGTACACTGAAGCTTTCTTT
>TRBJ1-1|few|TRBD1|TRBV7-2
CASSLEGTGATEAFF
TGTGCCAGCAGCTTAGAGGGAACAGGGGCCACTGAAGCTTTCTTT
>TRBJ2-7|many|.|TRBV12-3/TRBV12-4
CASSLGFGARVFYEQYF
TGTGCCAGCAGTTTAGGCTTCGGGGCTCGGGTCTTCTACGAGCAGTACTTC
>TRBJ2-1|once|TRBD1|TRBV19
CASSRRDRGRINEQFF
TGTGCCAGTAGTAGGAGGGACAGGGGTCGTATCAATGAGCAGTTCTTC
>TRBJ2-1|many|.|TRBV28
CASILNNEQFF
TGTGCCAGCATTCTGAATAATGAGCAGTTCTTC
>TRBJ1-3|few|.|TRBV6-1
CASRPTGTGNTIYF
TGTGCCAGCAGACCTACAGGAACTGGAAACACCATATATTTT
>TRBJ2-7|.|.|TRBV30
CAWSLSRESSYEQYF
TGTGCCTGGAGTCTATCCAGGGAGTCGTCCTACGAGCAGTACTTC
>TRBJ2-1|few|.|TRBV7-9
CASSLAGGNAEQFF
TGTGCCAGCAGCTTAGCGGGTGGCAACGCGGAGCAGTTCTTC
>TRBJ1-2|.|.|TRBV7-9
CASSPTGLTGYTF
TGTGCCAGCAGCCCGACAGGTTTAACTGGCTACACCTTC
>TRBJ2-3|few|TRBD2|TRBV6-2/TRBV6-3
CASSYSGLAGEVDTQYF
TGTGCCAGCAGTTACTCGGGTCTAGCGGGGGAGGTAGATACGCAGTATTTT
>TRBJ1-4|many|TRBD1|TRBV5-1
CASSQGQGNEKLFF
TGCGCCAGCAGCCAGGGACAGGGTAATGAAAAACTGTTTTTT
>TRBJ2-7|.|.|TRBV9
CASSVGGQAIYEQYF
TGTGCCAGCAGCGTAGGGGGCCAGGCCATCTACGAGCAGTACTTC
>TRBJ1-4|many|TRBD1|TRBV5-4
CASGTQGRGEKLFF
TGTGCCAGCGGGACACAGGGGCGGGGTGAAAAACTGTTTTTT
>TRBJ1-6|many|.|TRBV20-1
CSAVSVGPLHF
TGCAGTGCTGTTAGCGTGGGACCCCTCCACTTT
>TRBJ2-5|many|.|TRBV11-3
CASSLAATEETQYF
TGTGCCAGCAGCTTAGCTGCGACAGAGGAGACCCAGTACTTC
>TRBJ1-2|many|.|TRBV28
CASSLGREYGYTF
TGTGCCAGCAGTTTAGGCAGGGAGTATGGCTACACCTTC
>TRBJ2-7|many|.|TRBV11-1
CASSLDAGVGKQYF
TGTGCCAGCAGCTTAGACGCAGGGGTTGGGAAGCAGTACTTC
>TRBJ1-5|many|TRBD1|TRBV28
CASSLGGGEGQPQHF
TGTGCCAGCAGTTTAGGAGGGGGCGAAGGGCAGCCCCAGCATTTT
>TRBJ1-5|.|.|TRBV30
CAWGTGLGNQPQHF
TGTGCCTGGGGTACGGGTTTGGGCAATCAGCCCCAGCATTTT
>TRBJ2-3|many|.|TRBV7-8
CASSPKRPRQITDTQYF
TGTGCCAGCAGCCCTAAACGTCCTCGGCAGATCACAGATACGCAGTATTTT
>TRBJ1-1|many|.|TRBV7-9
CASTLGKSGTEAFF
TGTGCCAGCACCCTTGGCAAGAGTGGCACTGAAGCTTTCTTT
>TRBJ2-3|.|.|TRBV6-1
CASKQGLSTDTQYF
TGTGCCAGCAAACAGGGACTTAGCACAGATACGCAGTATTTT
>TRBJ1-5|.|.|TRBV12-3/TRBV12-4
CASSPYEWSNQPQHF
TGTGCCAGCAGTCCCTATGAATGGAGCAATCAGCCCCAGCATTTT
>TRBJ1-1|.|.|TRBV10-3
CAITQDVNTEAFF
TGTGCCATCACTCAGGACGTGAACACTGAAGCTTTCTTT
>TRBJ2-4|.|TRBD1|TRBV7-9
CASSLTGQGPKNIQYF
TGTGCCAGCAGCTTAACTGGACAGGGGCCCAAAAACATTCAGTACTTC
>TRBJ2-7|few|TRBD2|TRBV5-1
CASSLVASGIGEEQYF
TGCGCCAGCAGCTTGGTGGCTAGCGGGATCGGAGAAGAGCAGTACTTC
>TRBJ2-5|few|.|TRBV10-3
CAISESILAQETQYF
TGTGCCATCAGTGAGTCCATCCTAGCCCAAGAGACCCAGTACTTC
>TRBJ1-2|few|TRBD1|TRBV6-9
CASSYQGQGDGYTF
TGTGCCAGCAGTTACCAGGGACAGGGCGATGGCTACACCTTC
>TRBJ2-7|few|TRBD2|TRBV18
CASSPVAGRESYEQYF
TGTGCCAGCTCACCCGTAGCGGGACGGGAGTCCTACGAGCAGTACTTC
>TRBJ1-5|.|TRBD1|TRBV9
CASSPGQGLEPQHF
TGTGCCAGCAGCCCTGGACAGGGTTTGGAGCCCCAGCATTTT